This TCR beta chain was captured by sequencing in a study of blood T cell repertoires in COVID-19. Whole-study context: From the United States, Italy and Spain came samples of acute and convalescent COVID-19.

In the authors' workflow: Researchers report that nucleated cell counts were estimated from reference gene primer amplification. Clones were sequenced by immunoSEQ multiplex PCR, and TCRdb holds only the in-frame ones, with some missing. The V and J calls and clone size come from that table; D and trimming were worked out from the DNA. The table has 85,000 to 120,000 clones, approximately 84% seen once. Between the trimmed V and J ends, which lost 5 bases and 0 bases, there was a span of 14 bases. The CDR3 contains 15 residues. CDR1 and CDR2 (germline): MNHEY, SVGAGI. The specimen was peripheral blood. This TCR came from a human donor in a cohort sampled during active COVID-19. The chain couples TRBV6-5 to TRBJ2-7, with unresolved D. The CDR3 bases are TGTGCCAGCAGTATAACCGTTGGAGCCTCCTACGAGCAGTACTTC. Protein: CASSITVGASYEQYF.